This is a list of T cell receptor beta chains from one sample in a study of graft-versus-host responses after intestinal transplantation. Antigens of these TCRs are unknown. The data were produced by immunoSEQ multiplex PCR, yet TCRdb's version contains in-frame clones alone and is incomplete. The sample shows 85,000 to 130,000 clones, more than 75% of them seen only once. The starting material was unstimulated CD4+ T cells sorted from spleen or lymph node cells, obtained before intestinal transplant. The receptor set was obtained from a human donor who received an intestinal transplant. The CDR3 runs from the conserved cysteine through the conserved F or W. The D gene is left open where the match is weak. Some rows have no size entry. The others give once, few or many, or a class for an expanded clone.

v_gene	d_gene	j_gene	abundance	CDR3aa	CDR3nt
TRBV4-2	.	TRBJ2-3	.	CASSQGAYTSTDTQYF	TGTGCCAGCAGCCAAGGCGCCTACACTAGCACAGATACGCAGTATTTT
TRBV9	.	TRBJ1-2	.	CASSVGHRPNYGYTF	TGTGCCAGCAGCGTAGGGCACAGGCCTAACTATGGCTACACCTTC
TRBV5-1	TRBD2	TRBJ2-7	few	CASSWEGSSYEQYF	TGCGCCAGCAGCTGGGAGGGGAGCTCCTACGAGCAGTACTTC
TRBV5-6	.	TRBJ1-2	.	CASRQTGPYGYTF	TGTGCCAGCAGACAAACAGGGCCCTATGGCTACACCTTC
TRBV18	.	TRBJ2-1	once	CASSPPSSHEQFF	TGTGCCAGCTCACCACCCAGCTCCCATGAGCAGTTCTTC
TRBV2	TRBD2	TRBJ2-7	.	CAVSGRMNKYEQYF	TGTGCCGTTAGCGGGCGTATGAATAAGTACGAGCAGTACTTC
TRBV6-5	.	TRBJ2-5	.	CASEQGRETQYF	TGTGCCAGCGAACAGGGACGAGAGACCCAGTACTTC
TRBV5-1	.	TRBJ2-7	.	CASSLVPGSSYEQYF	TGCGCCAGCAGCTTGGTACCGGGTAGCTCCTACGAGCAGTACTTC
TRBV18	.	TRBJ2-7	.	CASSPEQVHEQYF	TGTGCCAGCTCACCCGAACAGGTTCACGAGCAGTACTTC
TRBV6-5	TRBD2	TRBJ2-7	.	CASSYSGTSVYEQYF	TGTGCCAGCAGTTACTCGGGGACTAGCGTCTACGAGCAGTACTTC
TRBV13	.	TRBJ1-1	.	CASSLGLGGGNTEAFF	TGTGCCAGCAGCTTAGGCCTCGGAGGGGGGAACACTGAAGCTTTCTTT
TRBV19	.	TRBJ1-4	.	CASSKGSWVEKLFF	TGTGCCAGTAGTAAGGGGAGTTGGGTTGAAAAACTGTTTTTT
TRBV11-2	.	TRBJ2-1	.	CASSKTPSDEQFF	TGTGCCAGCAGCAAGACCCCCAGCGATGAGCAGTTCTTC
TRBV2	TRBD2	TRBJ2-2	.	CASSPMMSSGGTGELFF	TGTGCCAGCAGCCCCATGATGTCTAGCGGGGGTACCGGGGAGCTGTTTTTT
TRBV5-1	TRBD2	TRBJ2-2	.	CASSAGLADTGELFF	TGCGCCAGCAGCGCGGGACTAGCGGACACCGGGGAGCTGTTTTTT
TRBV30	.	TRBJ2-1	.	CAWTRSLNAGLWHEQFF	TGTGCCTGGACCCGTAGTCTCAACGCGGGTCTCTGGCATGAGCAGTTCTTC
TRBV6-6	.	TRBJ1-2	.	CASSYFSGSYNGYTF	TGTGCCAGCAGTTACTTTTCAGGGTCTTACAATGGCTACACCTTC
TRBV15	.	TRBJ2-1	.	CATSRDRRQASNEQFF	TGTGCCACCAGCAGAGATCGTCGGCAGGCCAGCAATGAGCAGTTCTTC
TRBV6-5	TRBD1	TRBJ1-2	.	CASSEWGQKNGYTF	TGTGCCAGCAGTGAATGGGGACAGAAGAATGGCTACACCTTC
TRBV6-5	.	TRBJ1-2	.	CASSYRQGDYGYTF	TGTGCCAGCAGTTACCGCCAGGGCGACTATGGCTACACCTTC
TRBV19	.	TRBJ2-2	once	CGIDTGELFF	TGTGGGATTGACACCGGGGAGCTGTTTTTT
TRBV5-6	TRBD2	TRBJ2-4	.	CASSGRTSGSNIQYF	TGTGCCAGCAGCGGACGGACTAGCGGGAGCAACATTCAGTACTTC
TRBV6-5	TRBD2	TRBJ2-3	.	CASSPTAGTQYF	TGTGCCAGCAGCCCAACAGCGGGGACGCAGTATTTT
TRBV7-9	.	TRBJ1-1	.	CASSLKARETEAFF	TGTGCCAGCAGCTTAAAGGCGAGGGAGACTGAAGCTTTCTTT
TRBV6-4	TRBD2	TRBJ2-5	.	CASRNSGRAQETQYF	TGTGCCAGCAGGAACAGCGGGAGGGCTCAAGAGACCCAGTACTTC
TRBV27	.	TRBJ2-7	.	CASSFLGLGSYEQYF	TGTGCCAGCAGTTTCTTAGGCCTTGGCTCCTACGAGCAGTACTTC
TRBV30	.	TRBJ2-2	.	CAWSVITTRELFF	TGTGCCTGGAGTGTGATAACTACGAGGGAGCTGTTTTTT